The 27 T cell receptor beta chains given below trace back to one sample, sequenced in a study of blood T cell repertoires in COVID-19. TCRdb's table, derived via immunoSEQ multiplex PCR, lists solely in-frame clones and lacks some. This sample carries some 88,000 clones, roughly nine tenths of them seen once, and the ten largest clones take around 2%. Sequencing was done on a sample of peripheral blood. The receptor set was obtained from a human donor with active COVID-19. The donor label of this sample is uncertain.

The V call is TRBV20-1, the J call TRBJ2-5, with 9 bases aligning to TRBD2. CDR3 length: 19 residues. Per the germline V gene, CDR1 is DFQATT and CDR2 is SNEGSKA (reference sequence). The V segment lost 3 bases and the J segment 1 base; nucleotides outside the gene matches: 18. The CDR3 loop reads CSASSPRLMRGGFQETQYF. The DNA for the CDR3 is TGCAGTGCTAGTTCCCCTCGCCTTATGCGGGGGGGATTCCAAGAGACCCAGTACTTC.

This chain uses TRBV9 with TRBJ2-7, with 7 bases identical to TRBD1. Germline assignment: CDR1 SGDLS and CDR2 YYNGEE. The V gene end was trimmed by 0 bases and the J gene end by 3 bases; junction bases not matched to a gene: 6. CDR3 length: 15 residues. The CDR3 DNA reads TGTGCCAGCAGCGTAGCAGAGGGGGCGGGCTACGAGCAGTACTTC. This gives the protein CASSVAEGAGYEQYF.

This chain uses TRBV7-9 with TRBJ2-2, with D perhaps matching TRBD1 (5 bases). The germline V gene encodes CDR1 SEHNR and CDR2 FQNEAQ (reference sequence). The V and J ends lost 3 bases and 6 bases respectively, with 14 bases between them. The length of the CDR3 is 15 residues. CDR3 amino acids: CASSLRQGSPGELFF. The CDR3, as DNA: TGTGCCAGCAGCTTGAGGCAGGGAAGTCCCGGGGAGCTGTTTTTT.

This chain connects TRBV10-1 to TRBJ2-3; 7 nucleotides match TRBD1. Germline trimming cut 6 bases from V and 0 bases from J; bases unmatched to any gene: 12. Germline CDR1 and CDR2: WNHNN and SYGVQD (reference sequence). This CDR3 is built from 17 residues. Written as DNA, the CDR3 is TGCGCCAGCAGGGAGAGAGGGACAGCGGCTAGCACAGATACGCAGTATTTT. Translation gives CASRERGTAASTDTQYF.

This clone was recorded only once. V is TRBV11-2 and J is TRBJ2-3; 7 positions agree with TRBD2. Looked up from germline, CDR1 is SGHAT and CDR2 is FQNNGV. With V trimmed by 2 bases and J by 1 base, 0 bases remained unmatched. CDR3 length: 14 residues. CDR3 sequence (DNA): TGTGCCAGCAGCTTAACTAGCGGCACAGATACGCAGTATTTT. The encoded protein is CASSLTSGTDTQYF.

The chain combines TRBV6-2 or TRBV6-3 with TRBJ2-1, with 10 bases fitting TRBD2. Trimming at V came to 0 bases and at J to 4 bases, leaving 18 bases not matched to a gene. This CDR3 contains 21 residues. In germline, CDR1 is MNHEY, CDR2 SVGEGT. In DNA, the CDR3 is TGTGCCAGCAGTTACTCTCTATTTGGTAGCGGGGGGCCGTCCGTTTACAATGAGCAGTTCTTC. It encodes CASSYSLFGSGGPSVYNEQFF.

The chain recombines TRBV27 with TRBJ2-1; 10 bases fit TRBD2. Trimming cost V 0 bases and J 7 bases; bases outside gene matches: 9. The CDR3 is 17 amino acids. The germline gives CDR1 MNHEY, CDR2 SMNVEV (reference sequence). This chain's CDR3 is CASSLSPAGGLGNEQFF. CDR3 coding DNA: TGTGCCAGCAGTTTATCTCCAGCGGGGGGGCTCGGTAATGAGCAGTTCTTC.

This clone has just one count. CDR3 nucleotide sequence: TGTGCCAGCAGTGAAACTTTGTTCCAAGAGACCCAGTACTTC. Protein: CASSETLFQETQYF. This rearrangement joins TRBV2 to TRBJ2-5; D gene unclear. Deletions cut 2 bases from V and 1 base from J, with 8 bases between. The CDR3 totals 14 residues. The V gene's germline CDR1 is SNHLY and CDR2 FYNNEI.

This chain connects TRBV6-5 to TRBJ1-2, with 7 bases that match TRBD1. The CDR3 has 13 residues. Germline assignment: CDR1 MNHEY and CDR2 SVGAGI. Germline trimming cut 6 bases from V and 5 bases from J; bases unmatched to any gene: 6. DNA of the CDR3: TGTGCCAGCAGCAGGGGGGAAAGGTATGGCTACACCTTC. This codes for CASSRGERYGYTF.

V gene TRBV6-4 combines with J gene TRBJ2-3, with D possibly being TRBD1 (6 bases). V lost 0 bases and J 1 base, leaving 8 bases between the germline ends. The germline gives CDR1 MRHNA, CDR2 SNTAGT. This CDR3 comprises 15 residues. CDR3 nucleotides: TGTGCCAGCAGTGACTCTGAGGGGGGCACAGATACGCAGTATTTT. This sequence encodes CASSDSEGGTDTQYF.

Only one count was recorded for this clone. V usage is TRBV7-9 and J usage is TRBJ2-3; D not resolved. Germline loops: CDR1 SEHNR, CDR2 FQNEAQ (reference sequence). This CDR3 has 15 residues. Trimming removed 2 bases at V and 0 bases at J, with 9 bases between. CDR3 amino acids: CASSLRETSTDTQYF. The DNA for the CDR3 is TGTGCCAGCAGCTTACGTGAGACTAGCACAGATACGCAGTATTTT. Using reference TRBV7-9 and TRBJ2-3 for the parts outside the CDR3, the full variable domain is DTGVSQNPRHKITKRGQNVTFRCDPISEHNRLYWYRQTLGQGPEFLTYFQNEAQLEKSRLLSDRFSAERPKGSFSTLEIQRTEQGDSAMYLCASSLRETSTDTQYFGPGTRLTVL.

This chain uses TRBV5-1 with TRBJ1-2; tentative D call: TRBD1 (6 bases). The CDR3 totals 13 residues. Trimming shortened V by 0 bases and J by 5 bases, and 8 bases separated the two germline ends. Germline V gene lookup returns CDR1 SGHRS and CDR2 YFSETQ. The CDR3, as DNA: TGCGCCAGCAGCTTGGCCCAGGGGTATGGCTACACCTTC. This translates into CASSLAQGYGYTF.

This clone came up once. The V and J genes are TRBV12-5 and TRBJ1-2, with D possibly TRBD1 on 6 matching bases. Deletions cut 0 bases from V and 2 bases from J, with 16 bases between. CDR1 and CDR2 (germline): LGHNT, FRNRAP. The CDR3 has 17 residues. The CDR3 DNA reads as TGTGCTAGTGGTTTGGTAGATGGGGGGGCGGTAAACTATGGCTACACCTTC. Amino acids: CASGLVDGGAVNYGYTF.

The CDR3 DNA reads TGTGCCATTGCTAGCGGGGGGGCAGGTAATGAGCAGTTCTTC. Its protein product is CAIASGGAGNEQFF. The chain employs TRBV15 and TRBJ2-1; TRBD2 agrees at 12 bases. This CDR3 contains 14 residues. V shed 10 bases and J 7 bases; nucleotides not matched to a gene: 8. Germline values: CDR1 LNHNV, CDR2 YYDKDF (reference sequence).

This chain joins TRBV5-6 and TRBJ1-2; perhaps TRBD1 as D (6 bases). Germline V gene sequence: CDR1 SGHDT, CDR2 YYEEEE. This CDR3 spans 15 amino acids. V lost 7 bases and J 4 bases, leaving 20 bases between the germline ends. CDR3 sequence reads: CASRLGGDKFYGYTF. CDR3 sequence (DNA): TGTGCCAGCCGGCTGGGGGGGGACAAATTCTATGGCTACACCTTC.

V and J are TRBV20-1 and TRBJ2-7; a possible D gene is TRBD2 (5 bases). CDR3 length equals 12 residues. Germline V gives CDR1 DFQATT, CDR2 SNEGSKA (reference sequence). Trimming took off 3 bases at V and 4 bases at J, with 10 bases between the two ends. Here the CDR3 DNA reads TGCAGTGCTAGTCCTTCGGGGTACGAGCAGTACTTC. Residues: CSASPSGYEQYF.

This sequence joins TRBV21-1 and TRBJ2-5; the table's D call, TRBD2, was not checked against the DNA. TRBV21-1 is deemed a pseudogene. The CDR3 covers 12 residues. The CDR3 is CARERGQETQYF. The CDR3 DNA sequence: TGTGCCAGGGAGCGGGGCCAAGAGACCCAGTACTTC.

The chain combines TRBV6-2 or TRBV6-3 with TRBJ1-3, with 10 bases aligning to TRBD1. V trimming: 6 bases; J trimming: 3 bases; junction bases outside the gene matches: 11. Germline values: CDR1 MNHEY, CDR2 SVGEGT. CDR3 size: 17 residues. Here the CDR3 DNA reads TGTGCCAGCAGCTCCGGGACAGGGGTAATCTTTGGAAACACCATATATTTT. Its translation is CASSSGTGVIFGNTIYF.

In nucleotides, the CDR3 is TGTGCCAGCATCGGGAGCTATAGCAATCAGCCCCAGCATTTT. It specifies CASIGSYSNQPQHF. The chain recombines TRBV13 with TRBJ1-5; D is ambiguous. CDR1 and CDR2 from the germline V gene are PRHDT and FYEKMQ (reference sequence). The CDR3 runs to 14 residues. Trimming shortened V by 7 bases and J by 0 bases, and 10 bases separated the two germline ends.

The chain has TRBV11-1 and TRBJ2-5; TRBD1 might be the D (6 bases). The CDR3 is 12 amino acids. Per germline, CDR1 SGHAT and CDR2 FQDESV (reference sequence). V was shortened by 5 bases and J by 9 bases, with 13 bases between the two germline ends. CDR3 region: CASSGRQVPQYF. The CDR3 coding sequence is TGTGCCAGCAGCGGGCGACAGGTTCCCCAGTACTTC.

The chain employs TRBV5-1 and TRBJ1-4; 9 bases are a match to TRBD1. CDR3 length: 15 residues. The germline gives CDR1 SGHRS, CDR2 YFSETQ. The V gene end was trimmed by 0 bases and the J gene end by 6 bases; junction bases not matched to a gene: 3. The CDR3 nucleotides read TGCGCCAGCAGCTTGGGGACAGGGGAGTATGAAAAACTGTTTTTT. Translation gives CASSLGTGEYEKLFF.

The rearrangement uses TRBV9 and TRBJ2-5, with 9 bases fitting TRBD2. J was trimmed by 9 bases and V by 3 bases; bases with no gene match: 9. The germline V gene encodes CDR1 SGDLS and CDR2 YYNGEE. This CDR3 has 14 residues. CDR3 in DNA: TGTGCCAGCAGCGCAAATCCCGGCGGGGGGGCCCAGTACTTC. Residues: CASSANPGGGAQYF.

The rearrangement uses TRBV19 and TRBJ1-5; D remains ambiguous. V lost 5 bases, J lost 0 bases, and 11 bases lay in between. Germline V gene lookup returns CDR1 LNHDA and CDR2 SQIVND (reference sequence). The CDR3 length is 15 residues. This CDR3 is CASSLPAGSNQPQHF. In DNA form, the CDR3 reads TGTGCCAGTAGTCTCCCGGCAGGTAGCAATCAGCCCCAGCATTTT.

This chain joins TRBV28 and TRBJ2-1; possible D gene TRBD1, 6 bases. The CDR3 extends over 14 amino acids. V was shortened by 3 bases and J by 7 bases, with 13 bases between the two germline ends. Germline CDR1 is MDHEN and CDR2 is SYDVKM. The DNA for the CDR3 is TGTGCCAGCAGTTTGACAGGTTCGGGGAATGAGCAGTTCTTC. It translates to CASSLTGSGNEQFF.

This clone came up a few times. V is TRBV12-3 or TRBV12-4 and J is TRBJ2-1, with 7 bases that match TRBD1. The CDR3 sequence is 12 residues long. Trimming cost V 6 bases and J 6 bases; bases outside gene matches: 2. In DNA form, the CDR3 reads TGTGCCAGCAGACAGGGGACCAATGAGCAGTTCTTC. Amino acids: CASRQGTNEQFF.

This clone has just one count. V usage is TRBV18 and J usage is TRBJ2-1; 11 bases match TRBD2. V lost 1 base, J lost 9 bases, and 8 bases stayed unmatched. The CDR3 contains 16 residues. The germline V gene has CDR1 KGHSH and CDR2 LQKENI. CDR3 DNA: TGTGCCAGCTCACCACGGTTAATAGCGGGGGGGAGTGAGCAGTTCTTC. It codes for CASSPRLIAGGSEQFF.

The chain links TRBV9 to TRBJ2-1, with a tentative D call TRBD2 (8 bases). Looked up from germline, CDR1 is SGDLS and CDR2 is YYNGEE. This CDR3 comprises 17 residues. The V and J ends lost 3 bases and 3 bases respectively, with 19 bases between them. The DNA for the CDR3 is TGTGCCAGCAGCGCCCAGGGGGGGCGGGGGGACTACAATGAGCAGTTCTTC. The encoded protein is CASSAQGGRGDYNEQFF.